The clone carrying this T cell receptor (beta chain) was observed a handful of times. The data belong to a study of cytomegalovirus exposure and HLA in healthy donors. Primers for the PCR totalled 60 Vbeta and 13 Jbeta. Clones were sequenced by immunoSEQ multiplex PCR, and TCRdb holds only the in-frame ones, with some missing. The repertoire holds roughly 140,000 clones, with nearly 80% as singletons. There are 20 residues in the CDR3. The J segment lost 4 bases and the V segment lost 0 bases, leaving 16 bases of the junction unmatched. J is TRBJ2-1 and V is TRBV23-1; TRBD2 matches 9 bases. TRBV23-1 counts as an open reading frame of uncertain function. This sequence was found in a male donor in good health and CMV-seronegative. Sequencing was done on a sample of PBMCs. The CDR3 sequence: CASSQSGQVAGAGGYNEQFF. CDR3 nucleotides: TGCGCCAGCAGTCAATCGGGTCAAGTAGCGGGAGCGGGGGGTTACAATGAGCAGTTCTTC.